This T cell receptor beta chain was observed in a study of T cell responses to AZD1222 COVID-19 vaccine. Produced via immunoSEQ multiplex PCR; TCRdb's table is partial and in-frame only. Found here are some 150,000 clones, approximately 78% of them singletons; the top ten hold about 4%. This CDR3 spans 16 amino acids. After removal of 3 bases from V and 6 bases from J, the junction contained 11 bases not matched to a gene. The germline gives CDR1 WSHSY, CDR2 SAAADI. Study-level findings and limits: Along spike, vaccine-associated CD4 TCRs were found throughout, with dominance at 160-218 and 743-854. Only a handful of individuals given AZD1222 were seropositive at baseline. Only after the peak T cell response were repertoires sampled. It should be noted that donors were predominantly white British and more often female, and clonal diversity was possibly underestimated.

Comments on this clone: As yet, its antigen is unknown.

This chain links TRBV10-2 with TRBJ1-2, with 9 bases identical to TRBD1. The material was peripheral blood, obtained on day 0 of MenACWY control vaccination. This TCR derives from an adult in good health. CDR3 region: CASSDGQGPLFDGYTF. CDR3 nucleotides: TGCGCCAGCAGTGATGGACAGGGGCCTCTCTTTGATGGCTACACCTTC.